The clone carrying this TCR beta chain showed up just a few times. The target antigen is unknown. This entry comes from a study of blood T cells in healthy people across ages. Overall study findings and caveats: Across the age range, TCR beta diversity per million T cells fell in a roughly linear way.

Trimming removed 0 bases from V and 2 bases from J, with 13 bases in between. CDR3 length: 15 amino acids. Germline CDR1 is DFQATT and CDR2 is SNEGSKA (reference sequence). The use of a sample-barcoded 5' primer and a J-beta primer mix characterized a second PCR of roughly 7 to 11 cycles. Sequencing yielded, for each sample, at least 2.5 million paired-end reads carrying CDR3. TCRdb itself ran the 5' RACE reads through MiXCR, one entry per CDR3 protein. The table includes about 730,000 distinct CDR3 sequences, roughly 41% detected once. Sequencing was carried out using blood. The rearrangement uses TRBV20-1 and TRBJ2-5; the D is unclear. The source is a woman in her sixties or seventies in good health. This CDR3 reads CSARDPGRPQETQYF. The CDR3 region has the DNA TGCAGTGCTAGAGATCCAGGCAGGCCTCAAGAGACCCAGTACTTC.